This T cell receptor (beta chain) appears in the sequencing data of a study of control samples from healthy donors and cancer patients. The ends lost 10 bases at V and 6 bases at J; junction bases unmatched: 9. Germline loops: CDR1 LNHDA, CDR2 SQIVND (reference sequence). This CDR3 is built from 15 residues. TCRdb keeps only in-frame clones here, not all; method: immunoSEQ multiplex PCR. The table has about 140,000 clones, 75% to 95% seen once. This chain uses TRBV19 with TRBJ1-6, with 10 bases identical to TRBD1. This sequence was found in a man between 18 and 29 years old in good health. The sample consisted of blood. For the CDR3, the DNA is TGTGCCACGAACTCCGGGACAGGGGTTAATTCACCCCTCCACTTT. It encodes CATNSGTGVNSPLHF.